The 20 T cell receptor beta chains below all came from one sample that was sequenced in a study of early T cells in non-severe SARS-CoV-2 infection. In TCRdb, the 5' RACE reads were re-called with MiXCR into one record per CDR3 protein. The table lists about 22,000 distinct CDR3 sequences, under 4.5% of them singletons. Sequencing was performed on whole blood. The receptors were sampled from an adult who was a healthcare worker with PCR-confirmed SARS-CoV-2 infection or an uninfected control (not recorded which).

This clonotype was observed many times. V and J are TRBV5-1 and TRBJ2-7; D gene ambiguous. Germline CDR1 reads SGHRS; CDR2 reads YFSETQ. The CDR3 runs 15 residues. Trimming shortened V by 2 bases and J by 2 bases, and 14 bases separated the two germline ends. The CDR3 DNA reads as TGCGCCAGCAGCTTTACAGTGGATGGAACCTACGAGCAGTACTTC. Its protein product is CASSFTVDGTYEQYF. The entire variable domain, with the rest obtained from reference TRBV5-1 and TRBJ2-7, is as follows: KAGVTQTPRYLIKTRGQQVTLSCSPISGHRSVSWYQQTPGQGLQFLFEYFSETQRNKGNFPGRFSGRQFSNSRSEMNVSTLELGDSALYLCASSFTVDGTYEQYFGPGTRLTVT.

This clonotype has ten or more counts. The chain couples TRBV11-2 to TRBJ2-7; D may be TRBD2 (6 bases). Germline V gene data show CDR1 as SGHAT and CDR2 as FQNNGV. The CDR3 runs to 16 residues. Trimming took 8 bases from V and 3 from J, leaving 23 bases between them. Here the CDR3 DNA reads TGTGCCAGCCGACCCCTGACCGGGGGACGGTTCTACGAGCAGTACTTC. Translating gives CASRPLTGGRFYEQYF.

The rearrangement links TRBV29-1 to TRBJ2-1, with D tentatively TRBD1 or TRBD2 (6 bases each). The ends were cut back, 4 bases at V and 9 bases at J, with 16 bases in the middle. The CDR3 sequence is 13 residues long. From germline, CDR1 is SQVTM and CDR2 ANQGSEA. The DNA of the CDR3 is TGCAGCGTTGGCTTGGGGGGCCAAAGTGAGCAGTTCTTC. Its protein product is CSVGLGGQSEQFF.

This clonotype has ten or more counts. J is TRBJ2-3 and V is TRBV3-1; weak D call: TRBD2 (5 bases). Germline V gene data show CDR1 as LGHDT and CDR2 as YNNKEL (reference sequence). Trimming cost V 0 bases and J 2 bases, with 15 bases left between them. The CDR3 has 17 amino acids. The CDR3 loop reads CASSQDEGSLVTDTQYF. CDR3 DNA: TGTGCCAGCAGCCAAGATGAGGGCAGTCTCGTCACAGATACGCAGTATTTT.

V is TRBV7-2 and J is TRBJ1-2; 7 positions match TRBD1. This CDR3 has 18 residues. CDR1 and CDR2 (germline): SGHTA, FQGNSA. The ends lost 5 bases at V and 3 bases at J; junction bases unmatched: 18. The CDR3 coding sequence is TGTGCCAGCAGCCCGAGCCGGACAGGAACCCCCGGTGACTATGGCTACACCTTC. Translated: CASSPSRTGTPGDYGYTF.

This clonotype has a count of ten or more. The J gene is TRBJ1-3, the V gene TRBV2; D is perhaps TRBD1 (6 bases). Trimming pared 5 bases from V and 2 bases from J, leaving 10 bases between. Per germline, CDR1 SNHLY and CDR2 FYNNEI. This CDR3 spans 14 amino acids. The chain's CDR3 is CASSPRDTGNTIYF. In DNA, the CDR3 is TGTGCCAGCAGTCCCCGGGACACTGGAAACACCATATATTTT.

In its sample, this clonotype ranks as medium-sized. This chain joins TRBV30 and TRBJ1-2, with 9 nucleotides matching TRBD1. CDR3 length equals 13 residues. Germline CDR1 and CDR2: GTSNPN and SVGIG (reference sequence). V was clipped by 2 bases and J by 7 bases; unmatched bases: 5. The DNA for the CDR3 is TGTGCCTGGAGTACCGGGACAGGGTCTGGCTACACCTTC. It translates to CAWSTGTGSGYTF. The entire variable domain, with the rest obtained from reference TRBV30 and TRBJ1-2, is as follows: SQTIHQWPATLVQPVGSPLSLECTVEGTSNPNLYWYRQAAGRGLQLLFYSVGIGQISSEVPQNLSASRPQDRQFILSSKKLLLSDSGFYLCAWSTGTGSGYTFGSGTRLTVV.

Many counts were recorded for this clonotype. This rearrangement joins TRBV18 to TRBJ1-5; D remains ambiguous. CDR1 is KGHSH and CDR2 is LQKENI in the germline V gene. V gave up 6 bases and J gave up 0 bases, with 9 bases separating them. The CDR3 runs to 14 residues. CDR3 sequence: CASSWSNSNQPQHF. The CDR3 DNA reads as TGTGCCAGCTCCTGGAGTAATAGCAATCAGCCCCAGCATTTT. Full variable domain (missing parts from reference TRBV18 and TRBJ1-5): NAGVMQNPRHLVRRRGQEARLRCSPMKGHSHVYWYRQLPEEGLKFMVYLQKENIIDESGMPKERFSAEFPKEGPSILRIQQVVRGDSAAYFCASSWSNSNQPQHFGDGTRLSIL.

This clonotype was counted at least ten times. The chain couples TRBV20-1 to TRBJ2-3; possible D gene TRBD2, 6 bases. Germline loops: CDR1 DFQATT, CDR2 SNEGSKA (reference sequence). Between the trimmed V and J ends, which lost 6 bases and 0 bases, there was a span of 13 bases. CDR3 length equals 14 residues. CDR3 in DNA: TGCAGTGCCTTGCGCGGGGCTAGCACAGATACGCAGTATTTT. This encodes CSALRGASTDTQYF.

By share, this clonotype counts as medium-sized. V gene TRBV10-2 combines with J gene TRBJ2-7; D may be TRBD2 (5 bases). Germline CDR1 and CDR2: WSHSY and SAAADI. V dropped 6 bases and J dropped 2 bases, with 11 bases sitting between them. The CDR3 contains 13 residues. The CDR3 DNA follows: TGCGCCAGCAGCAGAACCGGGACCTACGAGCAGTACTTC. Residues: CASSRTGTYEQYF.

This clonotype was recorded at least ten times. The rearrangement joins TRBV20-1 to TRBJ2-1, with 7 bases fitting TRBD2. V lost 4 bases, J lost 3 bases, and 3 bases stayed unmatched. The germline gives CDR1 DFQATT, CDR2 SNEGSKA (reference sequence). The CDR3 runs to 13 residues. CDR3 amino acids: CSAKAGDYNEQFF. The CDR3 bases are TGCAGTGCTAAGGCGGGGGACTACAATGAGCAGTTCTTC.

This clonotype is medium-sized (0.01 to 0.1%) within its sample. This chain links TRBV7-9 with TRBJ2-6, with D perhaps TRBD1 (6 bases). Germline V lookup: CDR1 SEHNR, CDR2 FQNEAQ (reference sequence). This CDR3 region has 20 residues. V dropped 5 bases and J dropped 0 bases, with 23 bases sitting between them. CDR3 loop: CASSHLNLRQVYSGANVLTF. CDR3 in DNA: TGTGCCAGCAGCCACCTGAATTTGAGACAGGTCTACTCTGGGGCCAACGTCCTGACTTTC.

Points on this clonotype: A much larger clone sits a single nucleotide away, making a read error possible. The V gene is TRBV29-1, the J gene TRBJ1-1, with D hard to call. The CDR3 length is 9 residues. Per the germline V gene, CDR1 is SQVTM and CDR2 is ANQGSEA. The V and J ends lost 4 bases and 6 bases respectively, with 3 bases between them. The CDR3 protein is CSVGPEAFF. The CDR3 nucleotides read TGCAGCGTTGGCCCTGAAGCTTTCTTT.

The chain is built from TRBV19 and TRBJ1-1, with D uncertain. The germline V gene has CDR1 LNHDA and CDR2 SQIVND (reference sequence). This CDR3 region has 12 residues. Trimming cost V 7 bases and J 4 bases, with 10 bases left between them. CDR3 nucleotide sequence: TGTGCCAGTACCCTCGGCTCCACTGAAGCTTTCTTT. Its translation: CASTLGSTEAFF.

This chain connects TRBV11-2 to TRBJ1-2; D perhaps matches TRBD1 (6 bases). CDR1 and CDR2 from the germline V gene are SGHAT and FQNNGV. The ends were cut back, 0 bases at V and 8 bases at J, with 13 bases in the middle. CDR3 length equals 14 residues. CDR3 in amino acids: CASSLEGQPGGYTF. Written as DNA, the CDR3 is TGTGCCAGCAGCTTAGAGGGACAACCCGGGGGCTACACCTTC.

This rearrangement joins TRBV11-2 to TRBJ2-1, with D tentatively TRBD1 (5 bases). Between the trimmed V and J ends, which lost 8 bases and 8 bases, there was a span of 10 bases. Germline CDR1 reads SGHAT; CDR2 reads FQNNGV. CDR3 size: 11 residues. CDR3 DNA sequence: TGTGCCAGCGCCTGGGGCTATGAGCAGTTCTTC. Translating gives CASAWGYEQFF. The whole variable domain, remainder taken from reference TRBV11-2 and TRBJ2-1, is EAGVAQSPRYKIIEKRQSVAFWCNPISGHATLYWYQQILGQGPKLLIQFQNNGVVDDSQLPKDRFSAERLKGVDSTLKIQPAKLEDSAVYLCASAWGYEQFFGPGTRLTVL.

This clonotype was recorded many times. In DNA form, the CDR3 reads TGTGCCAGCAGCTTAATGGGACAGCCTGGGGCCAACGTCCTGACTTTC. It translates to CASSLMGQPGANVLTF. The chain combines TRBV7-2 with TRBJ2-6; 7 bases are shared with TRBD1. Trimming took 2 bases from V and 2 from J; bases not matched to a gene: 3. This CDR3 comprises 16 residues. The germline CDR1 and CDR2 sequences are SGHTA and FQGNSA.

This clonotype was recorded many times. This chain joins TRBV30 and TRBJ1-2; D gene ambiguous. The CDR3 has 10 residues. CDR1 and CDR2 (germline): GTSNPN, SVGIG (reference sequence). With 1 base removed from V and 5 bases from J, the gap between germline ends came to 2 bases. CDR3 loop: CAWSGYGYTF. As DNA, the CDR3 is TGTGCCTGGAGTGGTTATGGCTACACCTTC.

This clonotype was found many times. This chain joins TRBV20-1 and TRBJ2-5; 13 bases line up with TRBD2. The length of the CDR3 is 16 residues. Unmatched junction bases numbered 11, after V lost 5 bases and J lost 5 bases. From germline, CDR1 is DFQATT and CDR2 SNEGSKA (reference sequence). CDR3 loop: CSAPRTSGGTGETQYF. The CDR3 nucleotides are TGCAGTGCTCCCAGGACTAGCGGGGGCACGGGGGAGACCCAGTACTTC.

Many counts were recorded for this clonotype. The J gene is TRBJ1-2, the V gene TRBV18, with D hard to call. Trimming stripped 6 bases from V and 0 bases from J, with 8 bases between. Germline V gene lookup returns CDR1 KGHSH and CDR2 LQKENI. CDR3 length: 13 residues. DNA for the CDR3: TGTGCCAGCTCCCCCGACGCTAACTATGGCTACACCTTC. As protein: CASSPDANYGYTF.